This T cell receptor (beta chain) was identified during a study of OX40 agonist ivuxolimab in advanced cancers. Trimming removed 4 bases from V and 2 bases from J; junction bases left unmatched: 7. Germline V gene sequence: CDR1 SGDLS, CDR2 YYNGEE. This CDR3 has 15 residues. Here immunoSEQ multiplex PCR was the method, and the copy in TCRdb shows in-frame clones only, minus some. The top ten hold about a quarter of the sample, which has around 26,000 clones, approximately 82% seen once. The material was CD4+ or CD8+ T cells sorted from blood, obtained in a trial of the OX40 agonist ivuxolimab. The sequence was collected from an adult with an advanced solid tumor such as melanoma, head and neck, liver or kidney cancer. This chain joins TRBV9 and TRBJ1-1; 8 bases agree with TRBD1. CDR3 in DNA: TGTGCCAGCAGCTCGCGGACAGGGATAAACACTGAAGCTTTCTTT. This translates into CASSSRTGINTEAFF.